This TCR beta chain was captured by sequencing in a study of CD8+CD57+ T cells in acquired aplastic anemia. Background on the study: Mean yield of DNA from sorted CD4+ and CD8+ cells was about 3.2 ug. Findings and caveats of the study: Researchers report that fewer than 30 CD8+ CDR3 sequences appeared in both patients and controls. Patients showed no significant difference from controls in CD8+ Simpson's diversity.

Those patients picked for sequencing had displayed CD8+CD57+ cell expansion on flow cytometry. Genomic DNA constituted the template upon which TCR beta VDJ and CDR3 profiling was performed. MiXCR, run by TCRdb on the reads, gives a single entry per CDR3 protein. Among 450,000 to 600,000 distinct CDR3 sequences listed, around 30% were seen once. V dropped 3 bases and J dropped 6 bases, with 18 bases sitting between them. The CDR3 runs 14 residues. The germline V gene encodes CDR1 DFQATT and CDR2 SNEGSKA (reference sequence). This clonotype was picked up many times. What it recognizes is unknown. Sequencing input: sorted CD4+, CD8+, or CD8+CD57+ T cells (not recorded which) from PBMCs. The J gene is TRBJ2-7, the V gene TRBV20-1, with a possible D match to TRBD1 (6 bases). This clonotype was sampled from a human donor with aplastic anemia. CDR3 region: CSARVTGDLGEQYF. CDR3 DNA sequence: TGCAGTGCTAGGGTGACAGGAGATTTGGGCGAGCAGTACTTC.